This T cell receptor (beta chain) is from a study of T cells in Graves' hyperthyroidism and ophthalmopathy. Study conclusions and caveats: For ophthalmopathy, model prediction preceded onset by a median approximately 6 months.

RNA transcripts gave rise to amplified TCR beta CDR3 regions. A first-round RT-PCR of the TCR CDR3 used the HTBI primer set. Via MiXCR, TCRdb re-called the multiplex PCR reads, giving one row per CDR3 protein. The data hold around 690,000 distinct CDR3 sequences, with around 21% observed a single time. There are 14 residues in the CDR3. Germline-derived CDR1 and CDR2 are KGHSH and LQKENI. Uncontrolled infection, other autoimmune disease, pregnancy or lactation barred patients from enrollment. Based on clinical symptoms, serum thyroxine and TRAb, thyroid ultrasound and orbital computed tomography, diagnoses were reached. PBMCs stemmed from approximately 9.1 ml fresh peripheral blood. This clonotype was seen only once. Its antigen is still unknown. A junction boundary mismatches the germline segment, possibly from a read error.

The sequenced material came from blood. This receptor was identified in a man aged 25-40 years with Graves' ophthalmopathy. The chain employs TRBV18 and TRBJ1-2; D is perhaps TRBD1 (6 bases). CDR3 nucleotide sequence: TGTGCCAGCTCACTAGGGGGAGTTGACTATAGCTACACCTTC. This gives the protein CASSLGGVDYSYTF. Full variable domain (missing parts from reference TRBV18 and TRBJ1-2): NAGVMQNPRHLVRRRGQEARLRCSPMKGHSHVYWYRQLPEEGLKFMVYLQKENIIDESGMPKERFSAEFPKEGPSILRIQQVVRGDSAAYFCASSLGGVDYSYTFGSGTRLTVV.